This paragraph reports one TCR beta chain. TCRdb's copy holds only in-frame clones and misses some; the assay was immunoSEQ multiplex PCR. The sample records 85,000 to 90,000 clones, about nine tenths being singletons. Trimming cost V 1 base and J 8 bases, with 18 bases left between them. This CDR3 has 16 amino acids. Germline V gene lookup returns CDR1 SGDLS and CDR2 YYNGEE. This record comes from a study of technical replicates of blood from several donors. Material for sequencing was T cells isolated from PBMCs. The clonotype was recovered from a human donor in good health. The chain uses TRBV9 and TRBJ1-4; tentative D call: TRBD1 (6 bases). The CDR3 loop reads CASSVSGEGVREKLFF. CDR3 coding DNA: TGTGCCAGCAGCGTATCAGGGGAAGGGGTCAGGGAAAAACTGTTTTTT.